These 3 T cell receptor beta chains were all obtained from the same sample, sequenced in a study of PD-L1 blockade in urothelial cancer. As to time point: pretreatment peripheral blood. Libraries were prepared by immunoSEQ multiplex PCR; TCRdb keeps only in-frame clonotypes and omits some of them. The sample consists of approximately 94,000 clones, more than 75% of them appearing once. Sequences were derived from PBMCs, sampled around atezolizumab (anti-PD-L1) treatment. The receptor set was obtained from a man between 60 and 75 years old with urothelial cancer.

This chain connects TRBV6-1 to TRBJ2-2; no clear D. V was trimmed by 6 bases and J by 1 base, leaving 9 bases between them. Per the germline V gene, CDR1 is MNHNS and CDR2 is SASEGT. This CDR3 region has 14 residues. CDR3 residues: CASSADWNTGELFF. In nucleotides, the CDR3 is TGTGCCAGCAGCGCTGACTGGAACACCGGGGAGCTGTTTTTT.

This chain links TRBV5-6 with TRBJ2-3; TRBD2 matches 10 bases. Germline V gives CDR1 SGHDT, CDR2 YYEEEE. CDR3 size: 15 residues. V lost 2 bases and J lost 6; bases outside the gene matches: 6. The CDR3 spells CASSLLAGGGDTQYF. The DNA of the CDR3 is TGTGCCAGCAGCTTATTAGCGGGAGGAGGGGATACGCAGTATTTT.

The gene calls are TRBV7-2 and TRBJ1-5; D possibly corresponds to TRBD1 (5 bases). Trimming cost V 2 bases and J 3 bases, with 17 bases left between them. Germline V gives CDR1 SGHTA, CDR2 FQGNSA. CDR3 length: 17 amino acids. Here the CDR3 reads CASSLSGTTRANQPQHF. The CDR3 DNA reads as TGTGCCAGCAGCTTAAGCGGGACTACAAGGGCCAATCAGCCCCAGCATTTT.